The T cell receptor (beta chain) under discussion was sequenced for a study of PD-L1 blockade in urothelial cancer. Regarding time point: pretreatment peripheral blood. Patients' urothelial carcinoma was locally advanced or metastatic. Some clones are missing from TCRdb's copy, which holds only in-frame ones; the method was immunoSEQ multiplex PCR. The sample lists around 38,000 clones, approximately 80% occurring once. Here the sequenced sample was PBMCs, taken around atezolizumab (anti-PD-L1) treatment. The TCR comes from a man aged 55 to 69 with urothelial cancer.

The CDR3 DNA reads as TGTGCCAGCAGCCCTGGACTAGCGGGAGTTAACGAGCAGTACTTC. It yields the protein CASSPGLAGVNEQYF. The V gene is TRBV7-2, the J gene TRBJ2-7; 13 bases align to TRBD2. The CDR3 totals 15 residues. Germline V gene sequence: CDR1 SGHTA, CDR2 FQGNSA. The trim removed 5 bases at V and 5 bases at J, leaving 6 bases unmatched.